The 18 T cell receptor beta chains presented below share a single source sample, sequenced in a study of cytomegalovirus exposure and HLA in healthy donors. The protocol was immunoSEQ multiplex PCR, while the TCRdb copy is restricted to in-frame clones and leaves out a portion. The sample includes 150,000 to 200,000 clones, roughly 86% of them seen just once. The sample was PBMCs. These TCRs come from a man younger than 35 in good health and CMV-seropositive.

This clone was recorded a few times. The chain is built from TRBV7-9 and TRBJ2-7, with TRBD1 identical over 7 bases. The CDR3 extends over 13 amino acids. Germline CDR1 reads SEHNR; CDR2 reads FQNEAQ (reference sequence). The ends lost 8 bases at V and 2 bases at J; junction bases unmatched: 6. CDR3 nucleotide sequence: TGTGCCAGCGGGTCGGACAGGCCCTACGAGCAGTACTTC. Its translation: CASGSDRPYEQYF.

The chain joins TRBV15 to TRBJ1-4, with TRBD1 identical over 7 bases. Losses at the gene ends were 3 bases for V and 8 bases for J; bases not matched to a gene: 6. Germline CDR1 LNHNV, CDR2 YYDKDF (reference sequence). The CDR3 is made up of 14 amino acids. DNA for the CDR3: TGTGCCACCAGCAGGAAGGGGGCGAGAGAAAAACTGTTTTTT. Translated, it gives CATSRKGAREKLFF.

The chain combines TRBV6-6 with TRBJ2-5; 14 positions agree with TRBD2. The CDR3 extends over 14 amino acids. The ends lost 8 bases at V and 2 bases at J; junction bases unmatched: 1. The germline V gene encodes CDR1 MNHNY and CDR2 SVGAGI (reference sequence). This CDR3 is CASWTSGGQETQYF. CDR3 nucleotide sequence: TGTGCCAGCTGGACTAGCGGGGGGCAAGAGACCCAGTACTTC.

This clone appeared once. This chain connects TRBV19 to TRBJ1-1; 7 bases line up with TRBD1. The V and J ends lost 5 bases and 3 bases, in that order; junction bases with no gene match: 9. CDR1 is LNHDA, CDR2 SQIVND, per germline (reference sequence). This CDR3 is 15 amino acids long. The DNA for the CDR3 is TGTGCCAGTAGTGCGGAGGGGGCATGGTACACTGAAGCTTTCTTT. It specifies CASSAEGAWYTEAFF.

The V gene is TRBV6-6, the J gene TRBJ2-7, with a possible D match to TRBD2 (6 bases). Between the trimmed V and J ends, which lost 2 bases and 7 bases, there was a span of 15 bases. The CDR3 is 14 amino acids. Germline V gene lookup returns CDR1 MNHNY and CDR2 SVGAGI (reference sequence). CDR3 in DNA: TGTGCCAGCAGTTACAATGCGGCGGGAAGGGAGCAGTACTTC. Translated: CASSYNAAGREQYF.

This clone was counted only a few times. The junction departs from the called germline gene at one end, perhaps through a read error. The V and J genes are TRBV7-9 and TRBJ1-4; D call uncertain. CDR1 is SEHNR, CDR2 FQNEAQ, per germline (reference sequence). This CDR3 is built from 10 residues. This chain's CDR3 is CGSEGEKLFF. In DNA form, the CDR3 reads TGCGGGTCCGAGGGTGAAAAACTGTTTTTT.

This clone is a singleton in its sample. CDR3 DNA: TGTGCCAGCGGGGGCCAGGCAGCTTTAAGGGGGGGTGGCTACACCTTC. This codes for CASGGQAALRGGGYTF. This chain uses TRBV27 with TRBJ1-2, with D possibly TRBD1 on 6 matching bases. Trimming shortened V by 8 bases and J by 7 bases, and 26 bases separated the two germline ends. The germline CDR1 and CDR2 sequences are MNHEY and SMNVEV (reference sequence). The CDR3 loop spans 16 amino acids.

This clone was seen ten or more times. The chain has TRBV5-1 and TRBJ2-1, with no clear D. Between the trimmed V and J ends, which lost 2 bases and 10 bases, there was a span of 16 bases. The CDR3 is 14 residues long. Germline V gene data show CDR1 as SGHRS and CDR2 as YFSETQ. Written as DNA, the CDR3 is TGCGCCAGCAGCTTAACTATTCTAAGTCAGGAGCAGTTCTTC. Translating it yields CASSLTILSQEQFF. Together with reference TRBV5-1 and TRBJ2-1, the CDR3 gives the full variable domain: KAGVTQTPRYLIKTRGQQVTLSCSPISGHRSVSWYQQTPGQGLQFLFEYFSETQRNKGNFPGRFSGRQFSNSRSEMNVSTLELGDSALYLCASSLTILSQEQFFGPGTRLTVL.

This chain uses TRBV19 with TRBJ2-7; 8 nucleotides agree with TRBD2. Looked up from germline, CDR1 is LNHDA and CDR2 is SQIVND (reference sequence). The length of the CDR3 is 15 residues. J was trimmed by 0 bases and V by 4 bases; bases with no gene match: 5. The CDR3 DNA sequence: TGTGCCAGTAGTACGAGCGGGAGTCTCTCCTACGAGCAGTACTTC. Encoded protein: CASSTSGSLSYEQYF.

The J gene is TRBJ2-7, the V gene TRBV5-4, with TRBD2 identical over 9 bases. J lost 5 bases, V lost 4 bases, and 10 bases had no gene match. CDR3 length: 15 residues. The germline V gene has CDR1 SGHNT and CDR2 YYREEE (reference sequence). The CDR3: CASSLRVAGVDEQYF. The CDR3 nucleotides read TGTGCCAGCAGCCTCCGGGTAGCGGGAGTAGACGAGCAGTACTTC.

The chain recombines TRBV5-8 with TRBJ1-2; D is uncertain. Between the trimmed V and J ends, which lost 0 bases and 4 bases, there was a span of 13 bases. Germline lookup yields CDR1 SGHTS and CDR2 YDEGEE. The CDR3 runs 15 residues. Here the CDR3 reads CASSLGAGLVYGYTF. As DNA, the CDR3 is TGTGCCAGCAGCTTGGGGGCAGGCCTGGTCTATGGCTACACCTTC.

In this sample, this clone turned up once. This chain connects TRBV27 to TRBJ1-1, with a possible D match to TRBD1 (6 bases). Germline V gives CDR1 MNHEY, CDR2 SMNVEV (reference sequence). This CDR3 has 12 residues. V dropped 6 bases and J dropped 4 bases, with 9 bases sitting between them. The CDR3 protein is CASSEGGTEAFF. CDR3 coding DNA: TGTGCCAGCAGCGAAGGGGGCACTGAAGCTTTCTTT.

This clone was recorded once. The CDR3 protein is CASSQESGGAFYGYTF. The CDR3 region has the DNA TGCGCCAGCAGCCAAGAGTCAGGGGGCGCATTTTATGGCTACACCTTC. The rearrangement links TRBV4-3 to TRBJ1-2; 8 bases are a match to TRBD1. The CDR3 runs to 16 residues. Germline CDR1 is LGHNA and CDR2 is YSLEER. The J segment lost 5 bases and the V segment lost 0 bases, leaving 8 bases of the junction unmatched.

CDR3 residues: CASSRGTSGSYEQYF. The CDR3 coding sequence is TGTGCCAGCAGTAGGGGGACTAGCGGATCCTACGAGCAGTACTTC. The J gene is TRBJ2-7, the V gene TRBV6-5; the match to TRBD2 covers 11 bases. The trim removed 5 bases at V and 1 base at J, leaving 4 bases unmatched. This CDR3 is 15 amino acids long. The germline V gene has CDR1 MNHEY and CDR2 SVGAGI.

V gene TRBV30 combines with J gene TRBJ1-5, with 8 positions matching TRBD1. This CDR3 is 16 amino acids long. The germline V gene encodes CDR1 GTSNPN and CDR2 SVGIG (reference sequence). V shed 1 base and J 6 bases; nucleotides not matched to a gene: 11. The CDR3 nucleotides are TGTGCCTGGAGTGCGAGCGGACAGGGAAAAGTTCAGCCCCAGCATTTT. This codes for CAWSASGQGKVQPQHF.

CDR3 DNA sequence: TGTGCCAGCAGCCTCGACTACGGGACAGATACGCAGTATTTT. Translating gives CASSLDYGTDTQYF. The genes are TRBV6-1 and TRBJ2-3; D may be TRBD2 (5 bases). Germline-derived CDR1 and CDR2 are MNHNS and SASEGT. This CDR3 is built from 14 residues. V lost 6 bases and J 3 bases, leaving 13 bases between the germline ends.

The chain is built from TRBV25-1 and TRBJ2-3, with 8 bases identical to TRBD2. This CDR3 region has 16 residues. The trim removed 6 bases at V and 3 bases at J, leaving 11 bases unmatched. Germline CDR1 MGHDK, CDR2 SYGVNS. CDR3 DNA sequence: TGTGCCAGCAGGGGGATTTCCGGGACTAGGACAGATACGCAGTATTTT. It encodes CASRGISGTRTDTQYF.

This clone was seen a single time. The V gene is TRBV2, the J gene TRBJ2-1; TRBD1 matches at 8 bases. From germline, CDR1 is SNHLY and CDR2 FYNNEI. The CDR3 spans 14 residues. V shed 5 bases, J shed 8 bases, and the junction held 8 bases outside the gene matches. The CDR3 region is CASSNFGQGDEQFF. CDR3 bases: TGTGCCAGCAGTAATTTCGGACAGGGAGATGAGCAGTTCTTC.